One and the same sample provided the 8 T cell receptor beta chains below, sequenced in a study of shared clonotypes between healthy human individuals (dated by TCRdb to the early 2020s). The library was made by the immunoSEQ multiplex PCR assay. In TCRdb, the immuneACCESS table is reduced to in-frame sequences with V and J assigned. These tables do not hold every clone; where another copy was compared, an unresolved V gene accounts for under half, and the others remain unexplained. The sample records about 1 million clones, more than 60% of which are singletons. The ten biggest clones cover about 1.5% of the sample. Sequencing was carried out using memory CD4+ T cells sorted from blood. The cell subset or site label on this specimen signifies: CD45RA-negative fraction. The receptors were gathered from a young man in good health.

In nucleotides, the CDR3 is TGTGCCAGCAGTTCCGGGGGGACGAATGAGCAGTTCTTC. As protein: CASSSGGTNEQFF. The chain is built from TRBV7-9 and TRBJ2-1, with TRBD2 matching over 7 bases. CDR1 and CDR2 (germline): SEHNR, FQNEAQ (reference sequence). This CDR3 has 13 residues. V shed 6 bases, J shed 7 bases, and the junction held 6 bases outside the gene matches. The full variable domain, its missing parts supplied by reference TRBV7-9 and TRBJ2-1, is DTGVSQNPRHKITKRGQNVTFRCDPISEHNRLYWYRQTLGQGPEFLTYFQNEAQLEKSRLLSDRFSAERPKGSFSTLEIQRTEQGDSAMYLCASSSGGTNEQFFGPGTRLTVL.

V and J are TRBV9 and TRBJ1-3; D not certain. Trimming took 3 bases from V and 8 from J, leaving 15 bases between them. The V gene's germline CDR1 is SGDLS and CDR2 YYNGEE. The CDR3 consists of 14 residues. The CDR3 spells CASSESTRLDTIYF. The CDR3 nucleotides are TGTGCCAGCAGCGAAAGTACGCGGTTAGACACCATATATTTT.

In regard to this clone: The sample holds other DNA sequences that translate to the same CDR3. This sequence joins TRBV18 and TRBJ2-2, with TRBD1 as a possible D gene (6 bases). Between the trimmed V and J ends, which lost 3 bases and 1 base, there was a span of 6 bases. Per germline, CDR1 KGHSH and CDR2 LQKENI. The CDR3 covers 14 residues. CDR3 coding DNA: TGTGCCAGCTCACCGGACAGGAACACCGGGGAGCTGTTTTTT. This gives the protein CASSPDRNTGELFF. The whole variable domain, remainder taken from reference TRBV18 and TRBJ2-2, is NAGVMQNPRHLVRRRGQEARLRCSPMKGHSHVYWYRQLPEEGLKFMVYLQKENIIDESGMPKERFSAEFPKEGPSILRIQQVVRGDSAAYFCASSPDRNTGELFFGEGSRLTVL.

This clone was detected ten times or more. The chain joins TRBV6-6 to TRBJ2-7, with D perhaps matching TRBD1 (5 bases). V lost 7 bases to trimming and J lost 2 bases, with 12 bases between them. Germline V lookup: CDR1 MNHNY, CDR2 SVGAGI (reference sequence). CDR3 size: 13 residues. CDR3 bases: TGTGCCAGCACTCGAGACAGAACCTACGAGCAGTACTTC. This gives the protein CASTRDRTYEQYF.

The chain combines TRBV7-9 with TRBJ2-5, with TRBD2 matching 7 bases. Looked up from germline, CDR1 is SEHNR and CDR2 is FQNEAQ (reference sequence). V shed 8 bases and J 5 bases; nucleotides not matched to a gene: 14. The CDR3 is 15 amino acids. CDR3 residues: CASCPSSGSGETQYF. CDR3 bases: TGTGCCAGCTGTCCTTCTAGCGGTTCGGGGGAGACCCAGTACTTC.

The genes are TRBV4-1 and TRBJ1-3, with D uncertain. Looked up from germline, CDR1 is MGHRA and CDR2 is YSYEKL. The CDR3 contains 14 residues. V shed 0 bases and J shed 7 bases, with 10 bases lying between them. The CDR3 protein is CASSQDSTSNTIYF. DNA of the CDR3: TGCGCCAGCAGCCAAGATAGTACATCCAACACCATATATTTT.

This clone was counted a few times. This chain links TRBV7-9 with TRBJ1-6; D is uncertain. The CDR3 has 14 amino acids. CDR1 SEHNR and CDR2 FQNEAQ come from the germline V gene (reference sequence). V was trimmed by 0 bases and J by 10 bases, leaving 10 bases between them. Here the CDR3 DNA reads TGTGCCAGCAGCTTAGCCGGGTTTTGGTCACCCCTCCACTTT. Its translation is CASSLAGFWSPLHF.

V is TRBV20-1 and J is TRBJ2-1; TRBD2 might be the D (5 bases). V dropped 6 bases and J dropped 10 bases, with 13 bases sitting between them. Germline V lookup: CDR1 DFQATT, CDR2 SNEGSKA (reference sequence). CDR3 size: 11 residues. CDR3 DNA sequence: TGCAGTGCCTCACTGGAGGCCGAGCAGTTCTTC. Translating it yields CSASLEAEQFF.